This T cell receptor beta chain comes out of a study of T cell repertoires in cytomegalovirus infection. The CDR3 length is 17 residues. The junction had 8 bases not matched to a gene; V was cut back by 2 bases and J by 5 bases. Germline V lookup: CDR1 SGHVS, CDR2 FNYEAQ. MiXCR, run by TCRdb on the reads, gives a single entry per CDR3 protein. The table records tens of thousands of distinct CDR3 sequences, under 25% of them present only once. Points on this clonotype: Its antigen is unidentified.

This TCR derives from a human donor in good health (CMV status not recorded). Some clones in this sample may be carry-over from other donors' samples. The sequencing input was PBMCs, sequenced either directly or after in vitro stimulation (not recorded which). J is TRBJ2-5 and V is TRBV7-6, with 13 bases fitting TRBD2. The CDR3 region has the DNA TGTGCCAGCAGCTTAAGGTTCGGACTAGCGGGAGAGGAGACCCAGTACTTC. It yields the protein CASSLRFGLAGEETQYF.